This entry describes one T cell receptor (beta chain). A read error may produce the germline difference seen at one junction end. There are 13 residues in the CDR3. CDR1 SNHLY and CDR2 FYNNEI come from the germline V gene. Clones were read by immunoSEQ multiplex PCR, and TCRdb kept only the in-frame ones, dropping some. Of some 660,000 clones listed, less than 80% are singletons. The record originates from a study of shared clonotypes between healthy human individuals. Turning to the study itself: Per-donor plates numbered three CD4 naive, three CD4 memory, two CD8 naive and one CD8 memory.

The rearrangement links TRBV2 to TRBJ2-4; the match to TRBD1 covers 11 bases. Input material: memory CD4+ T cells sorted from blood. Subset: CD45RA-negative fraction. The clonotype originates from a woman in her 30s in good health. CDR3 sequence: CASSPGQGGPACF. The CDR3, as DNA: TGTGCCAGCAGCCCGGGACAGGGGGGGCCGGCTTGCTTC.